Here is one T cell receptor beta chain with its context. Its antigen is undetermined. These data originate in a study of shared clonotypes between healthy human individuals. Study context: Three CD4 naive, three CD4 memory, two CD8 naive and one CD8 memory plate were used per donor.

Notes on the study in general: Naive CD4 clonotypes overlapped across a few donors at about 5.3%. Rarefaction showed sorted-subset sequencing was incomplete despite large depth.

Germline V gene sequence: CDR1 SGHDT, CDR2 YYEEEE. The ends were cut back, 1 base at V and 7 bases at J, with 14 bases in the middle. The CDR3 has 14 residues. Only in-frame clones appear in the TCRdb table, and some are missing; sequencing was by immunoSEQ multiplex PCR. The table shows some 2.3 million clones, with approximately 95% occurring only once. The receptor was derived from a man between 18 and 29 years old in good health. Some clones in this sample may be carry-over from other donors' samples. The chain couples TRBV5-6 to TRBJ2-5; weak D call: TRBD1 (6 bases). The source material was naive CD4+ T cells from PBMCs. The subset was: CD45RA+ positively selected. As DNA, the CDR3 is TGTGCCAGCAGCTTGATCTCCGCCAGGGGGACCCAGTACTTC. Encoded protein: CASSLISARGTQYF.